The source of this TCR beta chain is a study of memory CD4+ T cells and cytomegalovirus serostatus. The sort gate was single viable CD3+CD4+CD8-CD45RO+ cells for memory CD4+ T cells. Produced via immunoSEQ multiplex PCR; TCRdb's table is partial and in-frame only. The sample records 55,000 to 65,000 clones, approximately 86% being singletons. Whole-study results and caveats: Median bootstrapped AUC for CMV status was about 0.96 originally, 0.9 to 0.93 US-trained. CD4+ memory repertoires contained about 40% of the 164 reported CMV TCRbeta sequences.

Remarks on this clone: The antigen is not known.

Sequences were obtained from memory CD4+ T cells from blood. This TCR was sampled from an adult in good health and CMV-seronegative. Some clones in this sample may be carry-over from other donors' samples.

Here the CDR3 DNA reads TGTGCCAGCACCCGGTGGGAGATTCACAATGAGCAGTTCTTC. This translates into CASTRWEIHNEQFF. The genes are TRBV7-2 and TRBJ2-1; tentatively, D is TRBD2 (5 bases). Trimming took 7 bases from V and 5 from J, leaving 15 bases between them. This CDR3 spans 14 amino acids. Germline values: CDR1 SGHTA, CDR2 FQGNSA.